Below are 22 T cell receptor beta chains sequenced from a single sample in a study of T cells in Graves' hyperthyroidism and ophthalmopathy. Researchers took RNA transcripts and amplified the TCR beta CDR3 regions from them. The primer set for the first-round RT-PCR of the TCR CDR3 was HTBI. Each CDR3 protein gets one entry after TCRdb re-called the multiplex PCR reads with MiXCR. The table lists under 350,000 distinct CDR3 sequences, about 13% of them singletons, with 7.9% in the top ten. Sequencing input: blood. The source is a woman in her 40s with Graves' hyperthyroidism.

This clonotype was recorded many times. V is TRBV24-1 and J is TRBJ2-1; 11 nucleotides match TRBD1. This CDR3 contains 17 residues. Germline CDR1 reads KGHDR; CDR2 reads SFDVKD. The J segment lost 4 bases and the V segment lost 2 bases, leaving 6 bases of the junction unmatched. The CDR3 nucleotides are TGTGCCACCAGTGATTCTGGACAGGGGGCGAAATACAATGAGCAGTTCTTC. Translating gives CATSDSGQGAKYNEQFF.

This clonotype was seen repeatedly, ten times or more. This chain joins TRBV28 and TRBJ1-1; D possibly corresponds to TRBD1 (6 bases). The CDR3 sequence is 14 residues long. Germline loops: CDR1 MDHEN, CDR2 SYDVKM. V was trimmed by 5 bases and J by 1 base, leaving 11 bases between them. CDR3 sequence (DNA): TGTGCCAGCAGTCCTCGGACAGCGAACACTGAAGCTTTCTTT. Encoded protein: CASSPRTANTEAFF.

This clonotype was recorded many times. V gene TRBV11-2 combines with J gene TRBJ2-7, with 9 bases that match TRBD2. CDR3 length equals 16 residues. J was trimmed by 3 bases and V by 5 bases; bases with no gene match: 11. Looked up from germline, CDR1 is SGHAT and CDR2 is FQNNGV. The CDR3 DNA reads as TGTGCCAGCAGCCCGGGGCTAGCGGGAAACCGCTACGAGCAGTACTTC. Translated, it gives CASSPGLAGNRYEQYF.

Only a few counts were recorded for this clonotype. DNA of the CDR3: TGTGCCTGGAGTACAGGGTTCTATGGCTACACCTTC. The encoded protein is CAWSTGFYGYTF. The chain couples TRBV30 to TRBJ1-2, with D possibly being TRBD1 (6 bases). V lost 2 bases and J 4 bases, leaving 8 bases between the germline ends. This CDR3 spans 12 amino acids. CDR1 is GTSNPN, CDR2 SVGIG, per germline (reference sequence).

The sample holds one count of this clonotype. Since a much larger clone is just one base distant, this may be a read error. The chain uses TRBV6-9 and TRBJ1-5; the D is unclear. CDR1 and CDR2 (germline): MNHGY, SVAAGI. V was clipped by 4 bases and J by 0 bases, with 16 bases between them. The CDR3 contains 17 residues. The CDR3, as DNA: TGTGCCAGCAGTTTTGGCAGAACCCAATATAGCAATCAGCCCCAGCATTTT. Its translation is CASSFGRTQYSNQPQHF.

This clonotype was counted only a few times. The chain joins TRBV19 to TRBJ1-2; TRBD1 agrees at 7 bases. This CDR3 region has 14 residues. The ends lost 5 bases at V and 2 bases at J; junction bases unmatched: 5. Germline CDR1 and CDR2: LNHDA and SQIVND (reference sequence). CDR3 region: CASSPETGNYGYTF. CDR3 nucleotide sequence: TGTGCCAGTAGTCCTGAGACAGGGAACTATGGCTACACCTTC.

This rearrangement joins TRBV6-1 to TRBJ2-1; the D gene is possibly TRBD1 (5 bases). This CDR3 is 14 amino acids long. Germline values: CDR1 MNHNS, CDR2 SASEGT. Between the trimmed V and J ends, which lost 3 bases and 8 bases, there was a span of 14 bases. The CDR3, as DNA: TGTGCCAGCAGTGAGTTCAGGGCCGGTGATGAGCAGTTCTTC. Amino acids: CASSEFRAGDEQFF.

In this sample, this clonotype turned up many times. CDR3 amino acids: CASSLVSGSQETQYF. The CDR3 DNA reads TGTGCCAGCAGTTTAGTTAGCGGGAGCCAAGAGACCCAGTACTTC. The rearrangement joins TRBV28 to TRBJ2-5; 9 bases align to TRBD2. V shed 2 bases, J shed 1 base, and the junction held 2 bases outside the gene matches. Germline V lookup: CDR1 MDHEN, CDR2 SYDVKM. The CDR3 covers 15 residues.

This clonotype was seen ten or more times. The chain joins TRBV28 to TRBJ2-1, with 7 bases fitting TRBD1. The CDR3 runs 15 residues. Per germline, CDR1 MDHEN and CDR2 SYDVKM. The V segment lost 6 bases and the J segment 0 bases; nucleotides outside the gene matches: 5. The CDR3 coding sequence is TGTGCCAGCAGAACGGCAGGGGGCTCCTACAATGAGCAGTTCTTC. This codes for CASRTAGGSYNEQFF.

CDR3 amino acids: CATSRDRWGTGELFF. The CDR3 bases are TGTGCCACCAGCAGAGATCGGTGGGGGACCGGGGAGCTGTTTTTT. The chain has TRBV15 and TRBJ2-2; D possibly matches TRBD1 or TRBD2 (5 bases each). Trimming left V 0 bases short and J 5 bases short, with 10 bases between. The length of the CDR3 is 15 residues. CDR1 is LNHNV, CDR2 YYDKDF, per germline (reference sequence).

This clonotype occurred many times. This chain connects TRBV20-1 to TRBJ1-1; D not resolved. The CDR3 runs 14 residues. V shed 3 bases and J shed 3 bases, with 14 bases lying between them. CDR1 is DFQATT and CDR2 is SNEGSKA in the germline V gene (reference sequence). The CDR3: CSARSLGGYTEAFF. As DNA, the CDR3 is TGCAGTGCTAGGTCGCTGGGTGGGTACACTGAAGCTTTCTTT.

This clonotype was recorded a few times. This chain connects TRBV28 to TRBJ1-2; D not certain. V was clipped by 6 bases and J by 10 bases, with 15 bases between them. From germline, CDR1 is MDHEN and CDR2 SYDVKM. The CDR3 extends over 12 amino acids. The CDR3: CASRTEAGAYTF. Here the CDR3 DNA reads TGTGCCAGCAGAACCGAGGCGGGAGCCTACACCTTC.

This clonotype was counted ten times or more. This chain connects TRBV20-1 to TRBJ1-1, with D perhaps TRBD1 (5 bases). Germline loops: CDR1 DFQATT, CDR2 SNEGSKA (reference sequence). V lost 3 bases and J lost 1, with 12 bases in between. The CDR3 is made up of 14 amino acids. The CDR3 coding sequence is TGCAGTGCTAGGGGGGGGGGTGAGAACACTGAAGCTTTCTTT. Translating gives CSARGGGENTEAFF.

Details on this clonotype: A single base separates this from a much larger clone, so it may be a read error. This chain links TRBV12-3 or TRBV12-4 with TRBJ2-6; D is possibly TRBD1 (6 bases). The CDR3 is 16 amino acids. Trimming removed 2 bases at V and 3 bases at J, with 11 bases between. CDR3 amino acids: CASSLWGRFGANVLTF. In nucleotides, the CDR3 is TGTGCCAGCAGTTTATGGGGGCGCTTTGGGGCCAACGTCCTGACTTTC.

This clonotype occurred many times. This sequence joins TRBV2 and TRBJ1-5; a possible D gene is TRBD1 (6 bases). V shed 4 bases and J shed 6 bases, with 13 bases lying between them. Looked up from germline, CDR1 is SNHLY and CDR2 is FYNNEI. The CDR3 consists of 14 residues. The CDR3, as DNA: TGTGCCAGCAGTGTCGAAGGGGGGGGTCAGCCCCAGCATTTT. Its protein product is CASSVEGGGQPQHF.

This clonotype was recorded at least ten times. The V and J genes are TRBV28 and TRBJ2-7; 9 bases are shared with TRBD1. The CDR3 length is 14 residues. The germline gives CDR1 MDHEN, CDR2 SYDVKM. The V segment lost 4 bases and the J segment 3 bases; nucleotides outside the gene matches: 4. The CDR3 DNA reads TGTGCCAGCAGTTCCACGGGACAGGGCTACGAGCAGTACTTC. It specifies CASSSTGQGYEQYF.

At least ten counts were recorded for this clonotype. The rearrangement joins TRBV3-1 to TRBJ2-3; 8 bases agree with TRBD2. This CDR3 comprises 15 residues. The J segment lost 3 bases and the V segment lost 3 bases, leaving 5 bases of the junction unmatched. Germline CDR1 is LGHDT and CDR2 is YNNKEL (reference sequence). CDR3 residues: CASSQTIAGTDTQYF. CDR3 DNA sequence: TGTGCCAGCAGCCAGACAATAGCGGGAACAGATACGCAGTATTTT.

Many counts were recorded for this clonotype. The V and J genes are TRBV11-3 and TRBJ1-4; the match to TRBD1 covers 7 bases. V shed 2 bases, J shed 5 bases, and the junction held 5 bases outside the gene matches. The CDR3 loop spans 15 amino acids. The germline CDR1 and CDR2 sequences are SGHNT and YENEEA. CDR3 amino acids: CASSLRDRQNEKLFF. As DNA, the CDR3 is TGTGCCAGCAGCTTACGGGACAGACAGAATGAAAAACTGTTTTTT.

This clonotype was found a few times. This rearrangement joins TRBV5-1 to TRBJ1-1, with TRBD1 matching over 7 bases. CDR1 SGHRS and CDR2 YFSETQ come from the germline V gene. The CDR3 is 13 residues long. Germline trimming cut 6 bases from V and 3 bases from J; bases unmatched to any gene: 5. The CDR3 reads CASTAGTDTEAFF. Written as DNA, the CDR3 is TGCGCCAGCACCGCCGGGACAGACACTGAAGCTTTCTTT.

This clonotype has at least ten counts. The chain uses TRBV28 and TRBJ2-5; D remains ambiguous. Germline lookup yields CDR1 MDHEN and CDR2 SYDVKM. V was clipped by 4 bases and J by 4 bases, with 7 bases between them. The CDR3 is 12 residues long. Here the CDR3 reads CASSSPAETQYF. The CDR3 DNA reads TGTGCCAGCAGTTCGCCCGCAGAGACCCAGTACTTC.

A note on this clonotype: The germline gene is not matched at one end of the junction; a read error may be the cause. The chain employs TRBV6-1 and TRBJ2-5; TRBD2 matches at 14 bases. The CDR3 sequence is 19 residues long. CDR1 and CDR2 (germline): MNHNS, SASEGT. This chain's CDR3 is CASSDPGTSGRRDHETQYF. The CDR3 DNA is TGTGCCAGCAGTGATCCCGGGACTAGCGGGAGAAGGGACCATGAGACCCAGTACTTC.

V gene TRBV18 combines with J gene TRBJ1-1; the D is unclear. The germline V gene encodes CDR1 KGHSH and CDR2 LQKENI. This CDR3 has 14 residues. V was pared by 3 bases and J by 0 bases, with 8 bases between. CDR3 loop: CASSPVDLNTEAFF. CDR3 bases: TGTGCCAGCTCACCTGTGGATTTGAACACTGAAGCTTTCTTT.